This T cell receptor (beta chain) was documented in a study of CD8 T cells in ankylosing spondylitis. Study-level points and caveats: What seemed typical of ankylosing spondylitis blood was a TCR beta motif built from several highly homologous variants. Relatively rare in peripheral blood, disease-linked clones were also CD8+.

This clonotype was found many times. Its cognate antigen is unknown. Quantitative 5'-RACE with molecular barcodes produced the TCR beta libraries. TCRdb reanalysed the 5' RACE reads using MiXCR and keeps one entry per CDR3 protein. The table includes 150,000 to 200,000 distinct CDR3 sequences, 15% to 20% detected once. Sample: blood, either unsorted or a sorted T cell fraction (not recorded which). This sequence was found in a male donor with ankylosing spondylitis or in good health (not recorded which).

The CDR3 here is CASSQVEGSNTQYF. In DNA, the CDR3 is TGCGCCAGCAGCCAAGTGGAAGGTTCGAATACGCAGTATTTT. This rearrangement joins TRBV4-1 to TRBJ2-3; no firm D call. In germline, CDR1 is MGHRA, CDR2 YSYEKL. Trimming stripped 1 base from V and 7 bases from J, with 12 bases between. The CDR3 extends over 14 amino acids.